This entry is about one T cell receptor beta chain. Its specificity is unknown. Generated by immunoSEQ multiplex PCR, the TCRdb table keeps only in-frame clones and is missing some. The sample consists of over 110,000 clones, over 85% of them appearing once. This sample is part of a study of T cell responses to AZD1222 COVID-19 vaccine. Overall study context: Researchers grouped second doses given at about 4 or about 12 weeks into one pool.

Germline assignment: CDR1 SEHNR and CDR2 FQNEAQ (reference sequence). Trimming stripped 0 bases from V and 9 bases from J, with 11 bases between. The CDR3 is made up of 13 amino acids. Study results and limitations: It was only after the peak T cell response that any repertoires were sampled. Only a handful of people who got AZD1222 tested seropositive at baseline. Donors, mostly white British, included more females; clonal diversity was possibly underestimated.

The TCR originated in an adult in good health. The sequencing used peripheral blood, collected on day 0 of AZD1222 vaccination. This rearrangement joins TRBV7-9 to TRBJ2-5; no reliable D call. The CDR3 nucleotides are TGTGCCAGCAGCTTAGCGCTAAGGTGGGCCCAGTACTTC. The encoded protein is CASSLALRWAQYF.